These T cell receptor beta chains were read from a single sample in a study of OX40 agonist ivuxolimab in advanced cancers. Produced via immunoSEQ multiplex PCR; TCRdb's table is partial and in-frame only. The data contain under 95,000 clones, roughly nine tenths of them seen just once; the ten biggest clones take up 8.7%. The starting material was CD4+ or CD8+ T cells sorted from blood, obtained in a trial of the OX40 agonist ivuxolimab. Receptors originate from an adult with an advanced solid tumor such as melanoma, head and neck, liver or kidney cancer. The CDR3 runs from the conserved cysteine through the conserved F or W. A D gene is named only where the DNA matches it firmly. Size is stated for part of the rows, as once, few or many counts, or as a class when the clone is expanded.

v_gene,j_gene,d_gene,abundance,CDR3nt,CDR3aa
TRBV25-1,TRBJ2-5,TRBD1,NA,TGTGCCAGCAGTGAATATGGACAGGGGCCAGGTCAGACCCAGTACTTC,CASSEYGQGPGQTQYF
TRBV9,TRBJ2-7,NA,NA,TGTGCCAGCAGCGTAGCTACGGACGGACCAACCTACGAGCAGTACTTC,CASSVATDGPTYEQYF
TRBV6-4,TRBJ2-1,TRBD1,NA,TGTGCCAGCAGTTTACAGGGGGAATCCTACAATGAGCAGTTCTTC,CASSLQGESYNEQFF
TRBV27,TRBJ1-2,NA,NA,TGTGCCAGCAGTTTGGGTCCTAACTATGGCTACACCTTC,CASSLGPNYGYTF
TRBV14,TRBJ2-7,NA,NA,TGTGCCAGCAGTCAAGGCAGATCTGAGATCTACGAGCAGTACTTC,CASSQGRSEIYEQYF
TRBV2,TRBJ2-4,TRBD2,few,TGTGCCAGCAGCGGGACTAGCGCGTACAAAAACATTCAGTACTTC,CASSGTSAYKNIQYF
TRBV11-2,TRBJ1-2,NA,NA,TGTGCCAGCAGCTTAGGCGGGACTAACTATGGCTACACCTTC,CASSLGGTNYGYTF
TRBV28,TRBJ2-3,TRBD2,NA,TGTGCCAGCAGTTCTGGACTAGCGGGAGGTGTAGCGCAGTATTTT,CASSSGLAGGVAQYF
TRBV7-9,TRBJ2-1,TRBD2,NA,TGTGCCAGCAGCCATCCCGCGGGAGCCTACAATGAGCAGTTCTTC,CASSHPAGAYNEQFF
TRBV6-5,TRBJ2-7,NA,NA,TGTGCCAGCAGTTATGCAGGGTCCTACGAGCAGTACTTC,CASSYAGSYEQYF
TRBV29-1,TRBJ2-1,NA,NA,TGCAGCTTGGGTGGTGTCGGGGGGCACTACAATGAGCAGTTCTTC,CSLGGVGGHYNEQFF
TRBV5-4,TRBJ2-1,NA,NA,TGTGCCAGCAGTCAGACTTCGAGCTCCTACAATGAGCAGTTCTTC,CASSQTSSSYNEQFF
TRBV30,TRBJ2-7,NA,NA,TGTGCCTGGAGTTCTCTATACTACGAGCAGTACTTC,CAWSSLYYEQYF
TRBV5-1,TRBJ2-5,TRBD1,once,TGCGCCAGCACACCGGGACAGGGGGAGGAGACCCAGTACTTC,CASTPGQGEETQYF
TRBV10-2,TRBJ1-5,NA,NA,TGCGCCAGCAGTGTGACACAGGGCTTCAATCAGCCCCAGCATTTT,CASSVTQGFNQPQHF
TRBV29-1,TRBJ2-3,NA,NA,TGCAGCGTTCACACAGATACGCAGTATTTT,CSVHTDTQYF
TRBV7-2,TRBJ2-7,TRBD1,NA,TGTGCCAGCAGCTTAGGCCGGGACAGGGGTTCTTACGAGCAGTACTTC,CASSLGRDRGSYEQYF
TRBV5-1,TRBJ1-1,NA,NA,TGCGCCAGCAGCTTGTGGGGTTCGGACACTGAAGCTTTCTTT,CASSLWGSDTEAFF
TRBV6-6,TRBJ1-2,TRBD1,NA,TGTGCCAGCAGCCTGGGACAGATCTATGGCTACACCTTC,CASSLGQIYGYTF
TRBV28,TRBJ2-7,TRBD2,NA,TGTGCCAGCAGTTTATTGACTAGCGGACTGGGTTCCTACGAGCAGTACTTC,CASSLLTSGLGSYEQYF
TRBV27,TRBJ2-7,NA,once,TGTGCCAGCAGTCGAGCGGTAAGCTCCTACGAGCAGTACTTC,CASSRAVSSYEQYF
TRBV6-1,TRBJ2-7,TRBD2,NA,TGTGCCAGCAGTGGCCCCCCGGGACTAGCGGGAGCCTACGAGCAGTACTTC,CASSGPPGLAGAYEQYF
TRBV4-1,TRBJ2-1,NA,NA,TGCGCCAGCAGCCAAGATCAGGCTAGTTACAATGAGCAGTTCTTC,CASSQDQASYNEQFF
TRBV18,TRBJ1-1,TRBD1,NA,TGTGCCAGCTCACCCGGACAGGGGGCTCGCACTGAAGCTTTCTTT,CASSPGQGARTEAFF
TRBV29-1,TRBJ1-1,NA,NA,TGCAGCGCCAAACGACAGGAGAACACTGAAGCTTTCTTT,CSAKRQENTEAFF
TRBV28,TRBJ2-5,NA,NA,TGTGCCAGCAGAGCAATGCAGGGTTATGGGCTCCAAGAGACCCAGTACTTC,CASRAMQGYGLQETQYF
TRBV11-2,TRBJ1-1,NA,NA,TGTGCCAGCAGCCCCTGGGACATCATGAACACTGAAGCTTTCTTT,CASSPWDIMNTEAFF
TRBV30,TRBJ2-5,TRBD2,NA,TGTGCCTGGAGTGTACGACTAGCGGGAGTCTGGGAGACCCAGTACTTC,CAWSVRLAGVWETQYF
TRBV27,TRBJ1-2,NA,NA,TGTGCCAGCAGTTCGCCTCAGGGTAGTGCTAACTATGGCTACACCTTC,CASSSPQGSANYGYTF
TRBV30,TRBJ1-4,NA,many,TGTGCCTGGAGTCATCAGGGATCTAATGAAAAACTGTTTTTT,CAWSHQGSNEKLFF
TRBV13,TRBJ1-3,NA,NA,TGTGCCAGCAGCTTAGAAGGTGCAGGGGGAAACACCATATATTTT,CASSLEGAGGNTIYF
TRBV10-2,TRBJ2-5,TRBD2,NA,TGCGCCAGCAGTGACTCTGGCGGGAGGCAAGAGACCCAGTACTTC,CASSDSGGRQETQYF
TRBV27,TRBJ1-4,TRBD1,NA,TGTGCCAGCAGTCCGGGACAGGAGACCGAAAAACTGTTTTTT,CASSPGQETEKLFF
TRBV11-3,TRBJ2-5,TRBD1,once,TGTGCCAGCAGCTTAGGGACAGGCCGTCAAGAGACCCAGTACTTC,CASSLGTGRQETQYF
TRBV25-1,TRBJ1-2,TRBD1,NA,TGTGCCAGCAGTGATGAGACAGGGTTGAATGGCTACACCTTC,CASSDETGLNGYTF
TRBV2,TRBJ2-7,TRBD2,NA,TGTGCCGGCCTGCTGGGACTATCATCCTACGAGCAGTACTTC,CAGLLGLSSYEQYF
TRBV5-1,TRBJ1-3,NA,NA,TGCGCCAGCAGCACTACCCCAGAGGGCTCTGGAAACACCATATATTTT,CASSTTPEGSGNTIYF
TRBV12-5,TRBJ2-3,NA,NA,TGTGCTAGTGGACTTAGCACAGATACGCAGTATTTT,CASGLSTDTQYF
TRBV7-2,TRBJ1-4,NA,NA,TGTGCCAGCAGCTTATACAGGGTATTAGGTGAAAAACTGTTTTTT,CASSLYRVLGEKLFF
TRBV5-1,TRBJ1-4,TRBD1,NA,TGCGCCAGCAGCTTGGGACAGGGTGTTCGAGCTAATGAAAAACTGTTTTTT,CASSLGQGVRANEKLFF
TRBV11-1,TRBJ2-3,NA,NA,TGTGCCAGCAGCGAAGTCATCCAGGATACGCAGTATTTT,CASSEVIQDTQYF
TRBV29-1,TRBJ2-2,NA,once,TGCAGCGTTGAAGTAGGCGCGGACACCGGGGAGCTGTTTTTT,CSVEVGADTGELFF
TRBV4-1,TRBJ1-4,NA,NA,TGCGCCAGCGGAGGGGTCGGGATGGGGGAAAAACTGTTTTTT,CASGGVGMGEKLFF
TRBV2,TRBJ1-1,TRBD1,NA,TGTGCCAGCAGTGAAGCATCGACAGGGGAGAGGGCTGAAGCTTTCTTT,CASSEASTGERAEAFF